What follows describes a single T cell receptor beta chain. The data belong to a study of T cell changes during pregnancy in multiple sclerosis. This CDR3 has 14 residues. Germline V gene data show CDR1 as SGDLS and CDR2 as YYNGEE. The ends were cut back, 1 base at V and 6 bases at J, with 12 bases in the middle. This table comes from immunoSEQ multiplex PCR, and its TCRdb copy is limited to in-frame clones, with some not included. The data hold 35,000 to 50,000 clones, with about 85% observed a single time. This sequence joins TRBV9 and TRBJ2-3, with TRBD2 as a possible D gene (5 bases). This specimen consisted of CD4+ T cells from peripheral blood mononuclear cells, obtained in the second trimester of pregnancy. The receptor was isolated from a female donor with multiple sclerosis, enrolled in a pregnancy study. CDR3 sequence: CASSVLALQDTQYF. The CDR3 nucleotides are TGTGCCAGCAGCGTACTAGCCCTTCAGGATACGCAGTATTTT. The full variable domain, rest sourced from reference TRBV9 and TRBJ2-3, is DSGVTQTPKHLITATGQRVTLRCSPRSGDLSVYWYQQSLDQGLQFLIQYYNGEERAKGNILERFSAQQFPDLHSELNLSSLELGDSALYFCASSVLALQDTQYFGPGTRLTVL.